The T cell receptor (beta chain) described here comes from a study of T cells after yellow fever vaccination. General study points: The study re-detected most primary-vaccination clones after the booster (approximately 97% CD4, approximately 87% CD8). The secondary response was weaker, and its peak arrived faster, on day 5 versus 15. Clonotype sharing between CD4 and CD8 compartments was small.

This clonotype was counted at least ten times. Its antigen is as yet unknown. The CDR3 totals 14 residues. The junction had 4 bases not matched to a gene; V was cut back by 6 bases and J by 0 bases. Germline values: CDR1 DFQATT, CDR2 SNEGSKA (reference sequence). TCRdb analysed the 5' RACE reads with MiXCR anew, one entry per CDR3 protein. The top ten clones hold 15% to 20% of a sample with about 300,000 distinct CDR3 sequences, approximately 7% of them seen once. The sequence was collected from a man between 18 and 29 years old who received the YFV17D yellow fever vaccine. The rearrangement uses TRBV20-1 and TRBJ2-7; 11 bases agree with TRBD1. The material sequenced was PBMCs, taken roughly 46 days after the first yellow fever vaccination. DNA of the CDR3: TGCAGTGCGTCGGGACAGGGGGTCTCCTACGAGCAGTACTTC. Translating it yields CSASGQGVSYEQYF.